This T cell receptor beta chain was sequenced during a study of CD8 T cells in Susac syndrome. Findings and limits, study-wide: The authors found some 15 Susac-specific public clones in total CD8+ repertoires and about five in CD8+ TEMRA repertoires.

RNA totalling roughly 0.5 to 1 ug underwent reverse transcription with random hexamers. TCRdb used MiXCR to reprocess the immunoSEQ multiplex PCR reads, holding one entry per CDR3 protein. The sample carries tens of thousands of distinct CDR3 sequences, around 96% recorded once. CDR1 and CDR2 from the germline V gene are SGHAT and FQNNGV. The CDR3 totals 16 residues. After removal of 5 bases from V and 5 bases from J, the junction contained 8 bases not matched to a gene. The study sequenced TCR beta in blood CD8+ and CD4+ T cells. Regarding this clonotype: Antigen specificity is unknown.

This sequence was found in a human donor with Susac syndrome. The rearrangement uses TRBV11-2 and TRBJ2-5; 13 nucleotides agree with TRBD2. Input material: CD8+ T cells from PBMCs. The CDR3 is CASSARLAGGMETQYF. For the CDR3, the DNA is TGTGCCAGCAGCGCGAGACTAGCGGGGGGCATGGAGACCCAGTACTTC.